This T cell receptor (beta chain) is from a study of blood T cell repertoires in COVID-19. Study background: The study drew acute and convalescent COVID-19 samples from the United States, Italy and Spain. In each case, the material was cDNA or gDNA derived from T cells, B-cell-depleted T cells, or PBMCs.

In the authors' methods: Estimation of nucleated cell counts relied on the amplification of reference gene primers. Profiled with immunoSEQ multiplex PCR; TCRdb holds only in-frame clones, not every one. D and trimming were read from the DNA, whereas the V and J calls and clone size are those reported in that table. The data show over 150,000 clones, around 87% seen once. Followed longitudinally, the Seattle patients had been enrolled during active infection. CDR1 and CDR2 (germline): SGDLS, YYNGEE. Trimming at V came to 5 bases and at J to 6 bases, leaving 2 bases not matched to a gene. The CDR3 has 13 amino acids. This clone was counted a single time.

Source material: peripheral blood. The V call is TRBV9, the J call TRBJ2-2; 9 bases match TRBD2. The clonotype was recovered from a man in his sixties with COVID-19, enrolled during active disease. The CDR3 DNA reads TGTGCCAGCAGGGCGGGAGGGCCCGGGGAGCTGTTTTTT. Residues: CASRAGGPGELFF.